The 19 T cell receptor beta chains presented below share a single source sample, sequenced in a study of graft-versus-host responses after intestinal transplantation. Processing was applied to graft tissue in order to liberate intraepithelial and lamina propria lymphocytes. The assay was immunoSEQ multiplex PCR, and TCRdb's table has in-frame clones only and misses some. The table includes just under 30,000 clones, about three quarters detected once. Sequenced material: ileum tissue, taken 98 days after intestinal transplantation. The receptors here all came from a human patient who received an intestinal transplant, so some T cells may come from the graft donor.

This chain connects TRBV4-1 to TRBJ2-2; 11 nucleotides match TRBD2. CDR1 and CDR2 from the germline V gene are MGHRA and YSYEKL. The CDR3 contains 18 residues. After removal of 0 bases from V and 1 base from J, the junction contained 4 bases not matched to a gene. The CDR3 loop reads CASSQDPSGGLNTGELFF. CDR3 DNA: TGCGCCAGCAGCCAAGATCCTAGCGGGGGGCTGAACACCGGGGAGCTGTTTTTT.

The chain links TRBV2 to TRBJ1-2; 7 bases fit TRBD1. The trim removed 8 bases at V and 6 bases at J, leaving 18 bases unmatched. The germline V gene encodes CDR1 SNHLY and CDR2 FYNNEI. This CDR3 comprises 16 residues. The CDR3 DNA reads as TGTGCCAGCGAAAGTAGGGGGCGACGGGGACTGAATGGCTACACCTTC. Encoded protein: CASESRGRRGLNGYTF.

Here the CDR3 reads CASSLGLPLSTDTQYF. The CDR3 region has the DNA TGCGCCAGCAGCTTAGGACTACCCCTTAGCACAGATACGCAGTATTTT. V gene TRBV5-1 combines with J gene TRBJ2-3; weak D call: TRBD2 (6 bases). V shed 2 bases and J shed 0 bases, with 13 bases lying between them. Germline-derived CDR1 and CDR2 are SGHRS and YFSETQ. CDR3 length: 16 amino acids.

Details on this clone: The junction does not match germline at one end; this may be a read error. The rearrangement joins TRBV9 to TRBJ2-7; tentative D call: TRBD2 (5 bases). Germline values: CDR1 SGDLS, CDR2 YYNGEE. The CDR3 totals 14 residues. CDR3 in amino acids: CASSTTLDSYGQYF. DNA of the CDR3: TGTGCCAGCAGTACCACCTTGGACTCCTACGGGCAGTACTTC.

V gene TRBV9 combines with J gene TRBJ2-4, with D tentatively TRBD2 (5 bases). CDR1 SGDLS and CDR2 YYNGEE come from the germline V gene. Trimming removed 3 bases at V and 1 base at J, with 11 bases between. The length of the CDR3 is 15 residues. The CDR3 loop is CASSATSGAKNIQYF. Written as DNA, the CDR3 is TGTGCCAGCAGCGCAACTAGTGGTGCCAAAAACATTCAGTACTTC.

This chain joins TRBV25-1 and TRBJ2-3, with 7 nucleotides matching TRBD2. The germline V gene encodes CDR1 MGHDK and CDR2 SYGVNS. CDR3 length equals 15 residues. Trimming removed 4 bases from V and 2 bases from J; junction bases left unmatched: 6. In DNA, the CDR3 is TGTGCCAGCAGTGCGAAAGCGGGGCACACAGATACGCAGTATTTT. This sequence encodes CASSAKAGHTDTQYF. Full variable domain (remainder filled in from reference TRBV25-1 and TRBJ2-3): EADIYQTPRYLVIGTGKKITLECSQTMGHDKMYWYQQDPGMELHLIHYSYGVNSTEKGDLSSESTVSRIRTEHFPLTLESARPSHTSQYLCASSAKAGHTDTQYFGPGTRLTVL.

V usage is TRBV7-3 and J usage is TRBJ2-5, with D perhaps matching TRBD2 (6 bases). Germline V CDR1 and CDR2: SGHTA, FQGTGA. This CDR3 is 15 amino acids long. Trimming took 0 bases from V and 4 from J, leaving 12 bases between them. This CDR3 reads CASSLTSGVAETQYF. CDR3 coding DNA: TGTGCCAGCAGCTTAACTTCGGGGGTGGCAGAGACCCAGTACTTC.

This rearrangement joins TRBV11-2 to TRBJ2-7; TRBD1 matches 9 bases. Germline V gene lookup returns CDR1 SGHAT and CDR2 FQNNGV. CDR3 length: 18 amino acids. V was clipped by 5 bases and J by 0 bases; unmatched bases: 14. The CDR3 DNA reads TGTGCCAGCAGCACCACCCGCTACAGGGGGCTCAGCTCCTACGAGCAGTACTTC. Amino acid sequence: CASSTTRYRGLSSYEQYF. The whole variable domain, filled in from reference TRBV11-2 and TRBJ2-7, reads EAGVAQSPRYKIIEKRQSVAFWCNPISGHATLYWYQQILGQGPKLLIQFQNNGVVDDSQLPKDRFSAERLKGVDSTLKIQPAKLEDSAVYLCASSTTRYRGLSSYEQYFGPGTRLTVT.

The rearrangement uses TRBV14 and TRBJ1-2, with 8 bases fitting TRBD1. V lost 3 bases to trimming and J lost 4 bases; unmatched junction nucleotides: 10. CDR1 and CDR2 (germline): SGHDN, FVKESK. CDR3 length: 16 residues. CDR3 DNA: TGTGCCAGCAGCCAGATACGACAGGGGCGGTCCTATGGCTACACCTTC. Protein sequence: CASSQIRQGRSYGYTF.

J is TRBJ1-2 and V is TRBV11-2; perhaps TRBD1 as D (5 bases). The CDR3 has 16 residues. V was pared by 2 bases and J by 4 bases, with 17 bases between. Germline V gene sequence: CDR1 SGHAT, CDR2 FQNNGV. The CDR3 DNA follows: TGTGCCAGCAGCTTAAATATAATCGGGACTCCCTATGGCTACACCTTC. It yields the protein CASSLNIIGTPYGYTF.

The chain carries TRBV5-1 and TRBJ2-7, with TRBD2 as a possible D gene (7 bases). This CDR3 has 11 residues. The germline V gene encodes CDR1 SGHRS and CDR2 YFSETQ. V gave up 5 bases and J gave up 6 bases, with 9 bases separating them. The CDR3 here is CASRGGAEQYF. The DNA of the CDR3 is TGCGCCAGCAGAGGGGGGGCCGAGCAGTACTTC. Full variable domain (rest looked up from reference TRBV5-1 and TRBJ2-7): KAGVTQTPRYLIKTRGQQVTLSCSPISGHRSVSWYQQTPGQGLQFLFEYFSETQRNKGNFPGRFSGRQFSNSRSEMNVSTLELGDSALYLCASRGGAEQYFGPGTRLTVT.

V gene TRBV2 combines with J gene TRBJ2-7; 7 bases are shared with TRBD1. CDR1 and CDR2 from the germline V gene are SNHLY and FYNNEI. With 7 bases clipped from V and 3 bases from J, the junction kept 9 bases outside the gene matches. CDR3 length: 14 residues. CDR3 DNA sequence: TGTGCCAGCAAATTTAGGACAGGTAACTACGAGCAGTACTTC. Its translation: CASKFRTGNYEQYF.

This chain connects TRBV4-1 to TRBJ2-7; D remains unclear. V was trimmed by 1 base and J by 0 bases, leaving 7 bases between them. This CDR3 is built from 14 residues. Germline V CDR1 and CDR2: MGHRA, YSYEKL. CDR3 in amino acids: CASSQVGSSYEQYF. For the CDR3, the DNA is TGCGCCAGCAGCCAAGTAGGATCCTCCTACGAGCAGTACTTC.

This sequence joins TRBV18 and TRBJ2-7, with TRBD2 identical over 8 bases. V was pared by 3 bases and J by 3 bases, with 1 base of the junction left unmatched. Germline CDR1 is KGHSH and CDR2 is LQKENI. The CDR3 length is 13 residues. The DNA of the CDR3 is TGTGCCAGCTCACCCGGGACTAGCTACGAGCAGTACTTC. This translates into CASSPGTSYEQYF.

The CDR3 DNA sequence: TGCGCCAGCAGCTTGGATGGCAGGGGGCCAGATACGCAGTATTTT. It specifies CASSLDGRGPDTQYF. The V call is TRBV5-1, the J call TRBJ2-3, with 8 bases identical to TRBD1. The junction had 4 bases not matched to a gene; V was cut back by 0 bases and J by 4 bases. Germline CDR1 reads SGHRS; CDR2 reads YFSETQ. The CDR3 is made up of 15 amino acids. The complete variable domain, with remaining parts taken from reference TRBV5-1 and TRBJ2-3, reads KAGVTQTPRYLIKTRGQQVTLSCSPISGHRSVSWYQQTPGQGLQFLFEYFSETQRNKGNFPGRFSGRQFSNSRSEMNVSTLELGDSALYLCASSLDGRGPDTQYFGPGTRLTVL.

This clone was found once. The chain uses TRBV19 and TRBJ2-7; D is unresolved. The CDR3 consists of 14 residues. The germline V and J ends were trimmed by 7 bases and 1 base, with 14 bases remaining between them. In germline, CDR1 is LNHDA, CDR2 SQIVND (reference sequence). The CDR3 reads CASTAGSGSYEQYF. CDR3 coding DNA: TGTGCCAGTACCGCTGGCAGTGGTTCCTACGAGCAGTACTTC.

The chain joins TRBV4-1 to TRBJ2-1; 9 nucleotides line up with TRBD2. The CDR3 runs to 16 residues. CDR1 is MGHRA, CDR2 YSYEKL, per germline. The trim removed 1 base at V and 5 bases at J, leaving 6 bases unmatched. The CDR3 DNA is TGCGCCAGCAGCCAAGGGGCTAGCGGGGCTAACAATGAGCAGTTCTTC. It specifies CASSQGASGANNEQFF.

This clone showed up just a few times. This chain uses TRBV29-1 with TRBJ2-7; D is ambiguous. Germline CDR1 reads SQVTM; CDR2 reads ANQGSEA. There are 10 residues in the CDR3. Trimming removed 4 bases from V and 5 bases from J, with 6 bases in between. Written as DNA, the CDR3 is TGCAGCGTTGGAGAAGACGAGCAGTACTTC. Translating gives CSVGEDEQYF.

V gene TRBV29-1 combines with J gene TRBJ1-1; no reliable D call. The CDR3 runs to 13 residues. Trimming took off 1 base at V and 7 bases at J, with 13 bases between the two ends. Germline V lookup: CDR1 SQVTM, CDR2 ANQGSEA. In DNA form, the CDR3 reads TGCAGCGTTGAAGTTCCAGGTACCGATGAAGCTTTCTTT. It codes for CSVEVPGTDEAFF.